This T cell receptor beta chain was identified during a study of cytomegalovirus exposure and HLA in healthy donors. Findings and caveats of the study: In a later analysis, specific HLA alleles were associated with 16,000 or so TCR beta sequences at a 0.05 false discovery rate. Common viral pathogens were later found to be apparently linked to several of the most significant clusters. TCR beta chains numbering approximately 150 were designated cytomegalovirus-associated. What a later analysis reportedly showed was that an Asian-associated ancestry cluster had fewer N-insertions than the roughly 720-donor mean.

Remarks on this clone: Its antigen is unidentified.

Germline V CDR1 and CDR2: LNHDA, SQIVND (reference sequence). The length of the CDR3 is 14 residues. The ends were cut back, 4 bases at V and 5 bases at J, with 14 bases in the middle. Use of 60 Vbeta and 13 Jbeta primers characterized the PCR. Assay used: immunoSEQ multiplex PCR; TCRdb lists only in-frame clones, some missing. Of about 130,000 clones in the sample, about 71% were seen once. The TCR was taken from a woman between 55 and 75 years old in good health and CMV-seropositive. This chain links TRBV19 with TRBJ2-5, with D maybe TRBD2 (5 bases). The sample consisted of PBMCs. The CDR3 loop reads CASSRYSERETQYF. Written as DNA, the CDR3 is TGTGCCAGTAGTAGGTATAGCGAGAGGGAGACCCAGTACTTC.